Listed below are T cell receptor beta chains from one sample, sequenced in a study of T cell repertoires in cytomegalovirus infection. From the reads, TCRdb called clonotypes with MiXCR, one entry per CDR3 protein. The table has around 770,000 distinct CDR3 sequences, about 27% seen once. These receptors lack a known antigen. The sample was cultured CD8+ T cells from PBMCs, taken from culture after CMV antigen stimulation. The receptors come from a human donor in good health (CMV status not recorded). Some clones in this sample may be carry-over from other donors' samples. The CDR3 runs from the conserved cysteine through the conserved F or W.

CDR3,V
CASSYNWGYEQYF,TRBV6-5
CASTPGGGSYEQYF,TRBV19
CASSLTGALTGELFF,TRBV3-1
CASSLAPLEFYGYTF,TRBV7-9
CASIHIEGIAGGKETQYF,TRBV6-1
CASSFGQVSNQPQHF,TRBV7-2
CASSIVDRSRETQYF,TRBV19
CASSLTGTGFGELFF,TRBV5-1
CASSSGPGSPLHF,TRBV7-8
CASGDGPQHF,TRBV6-5
CASSLLAGGPSTDTQYF,TRBV28
CASSLQEDEQFF,TRBV28
CSAEPTGGSGELFF,TRBV29-1
CASSSFFRTGKPYNEQFF,TRBV5-4
CASNVGDITEAFF,TRBV25-1
CASSVGLAADTQYF,TRBV9
CASSPYRTNQPQHF,TRBV19
CASSLAGTSRRETQYF,TRBV5-5
CASSLWPVGSQYNSPLHF,TRBV7-2
CASSWTVESQETQYF,TRBV7-9
CASSEPTGRHNEQFF,TRBV6-6
CASSSGQASYNEQFF,TRBV7-6
CASSLFVGTEAFF,TRBV7-2
CASSARGGRELYGYTF,TRBV27
CASSQPDGYNEQFF,TRBV4-1
CASSLERGSYEQYF,TRBV5-1
CASSEVTGVPYEQYF,TRBV10-1
CASSSTATMNTEAFF,TRBV7-6
CASSISVQSPNEQFF,TRBV19
CASSLAGRTGGFYHNEQFF,TRBV12-3/TRBV12-4
CASSLWDSSYNEQFF,TRBV27
CASSSLGPWDTQYF,TRBV6-5
CASSVGRDTDTQYF,TRBV9
CAVPQVLADTQYF,TRBV2
CASTYRGSTDTQYF,TRBV7-2
CASSLSSLGQGAGYTF,TRBV27
CASSPSPSIQDGPDYGYTF,TRBV7-4
CASSLSVGVPPDTQYF,TRBV28
CASTRDRGATEAFF,TRBV4-3
CASGIGSDRLQETQYF,TRBV12-5
CASNYQGAHTEAFF,TRBV12-3/TRBV12-4
CASSLIQGYSPLHF,TRBV27
CASTPREDFRIAFF,TRBV7-6
CASSLGTGVSSYNEQFF,TRBV7-8
CASTKAGVTEAFF,TRBV19
CASSQGDRVGNTEAFF,TRBV4-2
CAIQGTGELFF,TRBV7-8
CASSAGTQPQHF,TRBV5-6
CASSLTPSGEQFF,TRBV7-8
CASSPTGGGEKLFF,TRBV6-5
CASSLPSWSSYNEQFF,TRBV5-8
CASSHGQDYEQYF,TRBV7-6
CASSLGLIDQPQHF,TRBV27
CASSSQSPSTSGGWETQYF,TRBV7-9
CASNQIQGEDNEQFF,TRBV6-2/TRBV6-3